Presented here are 22 T cell receptor beta chains from one specimen sequenced in a study of long-term antiretroviral therapy in people with HIV. They ran version v3.0 of the immunoSEQ assay at survey level. TCRdb's table, derived via immunoSEQ multiplex PCR, lists solely in-frame clones and lacks some. The table has tens of thousands of clones, 80% to 95% seen once. Sequencing was performed on unsorted PBMCs, taken 3.1 years after starting antiretroviral therapy. These receptors all come from a young man with HIV.

V gene TRBV10-3 combines with J gene TRBJ1-1; D is undetermined. Per the germline V gene, CDR1 is ENHRY and CDR2 is SYGVKD. The CDR3 covers 15 residues. V was clipped by 6 bases and J by 1 base, with 15 bases between them. The CDR3 region has the DNA TGTGCCATCAGGGGAGCAGACGGAGGGAACACTGAAGCTTTCTTT. Translation: CAIRGADGGNTEAFF.

This clone was counted once. This sequence joins TRBV11-2 and TRBJ2-7; no firm D call. Trimming shortened V by 2 bases and J by 3 bases, and 8 bases separated the two germline ends. Germline V lookup: CDR1 SGHAT, CDR2 FQNNGV. The CDR3 spans 13 residues. CDR3 amino acids: CASSLNLLYEQYF. The CDR3 bases are TGTGCCAGCAGCTTAAATCTGCTCTACGAGCAGTACTTC.

This clone has just a few counts. The J gene is TRBJ1-5, the V gene TRBV10-3; D ambiguous. The CDR3 loop spans 15 amino acids. V dropped 0 bases and J dropped 3 bases, with 9 bases sitting between them. In germline, CDR1 is ENHRY, CDR2 SYGVKD. For the CDR3, the DNA is TGTGCCATCAGTGAGTCGAGAGAGAACAATCAGCCCCAGCATTTT. Protein product: CAISESRENNQPQHF.

The chain uses TRBV9 and TRBJ2-7, with D perhaps assigned TRBD1 or TRBD2 (6 bases each). V lost 3 bases and J lost 6, with 16 bases in between. CDR3 length: 14 residues. The germline V gene has CDR1 SGDLS and CDR2 YYNGEE. CDR3 region: CASSGTIGGSEQYF. In nucleotides, the CDR3 is TGTGCCAGCAGCGGAACAATCGGGGGCTCCGAGCAGTACTTC.

This clone showed up just a few times. The chain employs TRBV5-4 and TRBJ2-7, with D perhaps being TRBD1 or TRBD2 (5 bases each). This CDR3 is built from 13 residues. V dropped 5 bases and J dropped 5 bases, with 14 bases sitting between them. CDR1 SGHNT and CDR2 YYREEE come from the germline V gene (reference sequence). The CDR3 protein is CASSVGLANEQYF. The CDR3 DNA reads as TGTGCCAGCAGTGTGGGGCTAGCCAACGAGCAGTACTTC.

The chain carries TRBV4-3 and TRBJ2-1; perhaps TRBD1 as D (6 bases). Germline-derived CDR1 and CDR2 are LGHNA and YSLEER. V lost 4 bases and J lost 7, with 17 bases in between. The CDR3 is made up of 15 amino acids. CDR3 coding DNA: TGCGCCAGCAGCCCCCGGGCAGGGGATGGGAATGAGCAGTTCTTC. Translation: CASSPRAGDGNEQFF.

This clone occurred a few times. This rearrangement joins TRBV18 to TRBJ2-2; D is tentatively TRBD1 or TRBD2 (5 bases each). V was cut by 4 bases and J by 1 base, with 10 bases left in between. Germline V lookup: CDR1 KGHSH, CDR2 LQKENI. This CDR3 spans 15 amino acids. CDR3 DNA sequence: TGTGCCAGCTCACTGGGACCGAAGAACACCGGGGAGCTGTTTTTT. Translated, it gives CASSLGPKNTGELFF.

The V and J genes are TRBV30 and TRBJ1-1; D is undetermined. Trimming stripped 3 bases from V and 5 bases from J, with 7 bases between. CDR1 is GTSNPN, CDR2 SVGIG, per germline (reference sequence). The CDR3 sequence is 11 residues long. CDR3 loop: CAWSHSTEAFF. In nucleotides, the CDR3 is TGTGCCTGGAGCCATTCAACTGAAGCTTTCTTT. Complete variable domain (other parts from reference TRBV30 and TRBJ1-1): SQTIHQWPATLVQPVGSPLSLECTVEGTSNPNLYWYRQAAGRGLQLLFYSVGIGQISSEVPQNLSASRPQDRQFILSSKKLLLSDSGFYLCAWSHSTEAFFGQGTRLTVV.

The gene calls are TRBV6-6 and TRBJ2-5; possibly TRBD2 for D (5 bases). This CDR3 region has 15 residues. V was cut by 0 bases and J by 2 bases, with 10 bases left in between. Germline-derived CDR1 and CDR2 are MNHNY and SVGAGI (reference sequence). CDR3 in DNA: TGTGCCAGCAGTTACTCGATCGGGATGCAAGAGACCCAGTACTTC. This encodes CASSYSIGMQETQYF.

The chain carries TRBV4-3 and TRBJ2-3; 8 nucleotides match TRBD1. The germline gives CDR1 LGHNA, CDR2 YSLEER. V lost 4 bases and J lost 4; bases outside the gene matches: 10. The CDR3 is made up of 16 amino acids. The CDR3 region is CASSPRQGSIADTQYF. The CDR3 coding sequence is TGCGCCAGCAGCCCGCGACAGGGGTCGATCGCAGATACGCAGTATTTT.

The rearrangement uses TRBV19 and TRBJ1-1; D remains ambiguous. The CDR3 contains 14 residues. V was cut by 7 bases and J by 1 base, with 13 bases left in between. Germline loops: CDR1 LNHDA, CDR2 SQIVND (reference sequence). The CDR3 loop is CASTTLMGNTEAFF. The CDR3 coding sequence is TGTGCCAGTACTACCCTGATGGGGAACACTGAAGCTTTCTTT.

This clone was recorded only once. V and J are TRBV12-2 and TRBJ2-7; no check of the table's D call, TRBD2, against the DNA was made. TRBV12-2 is a listed pseudogene. This CDR3 contains 13 residues. The CDR3 coding sequence is TGTGCAAGTCGCCCGCACGCGTTATACGAGCAGTACTTC. Translation gives CASRPHALYEQYF.

This rearrangement joins TRBV6-6 to TRBJ2-7; possibly TRBD2 for D (7 bases). The germline CDR1 and CDR2 sequences are MNHNY and SVGAGI (reference sequence). V was pared by 7 bases and J by 1 base, with 20 bases between. The CDR3 covers 16 residues. The CDR3 region is CASTLWGGPVSYEQYF. The CDR3 DNA reads TGTGCCAGCACTCTTTGGGGGGGGCCCGTATCCTACGAGCAGTACTTC.

This clone appeared once. The chain links TRBV6-5 to TRBJ1-4; TRBD1 is a possible D gene (5 bases). The V gene's germline CDR1 is MNHEY and CDR2 SVGAGI. The germline V and J ends were trimmed by 6 bases and 8 bases, with 19 bases remaining between them. The CDR3 totals 15 residues. This CDR3 reads CASSELRAPGEKLFF. The CDR3 DNA is TGTGCCAGCAGCGAACTCAGGGCCCCAGGGGAAAAACTGTTTTTT.

The chain couples TRBV4-1 to TRBJ1-4, with D possibly being TRBD1 (5 bases). The V end was cut by 0 bases, the J end by 7 bases, with 12 bases between. CDR1 is MGHRA and CDR2 is YSYEKL in the germline V gene. The CDR3 covers 15 residues. CDR3 in amino acids: CASSQDQGFSEKLFF. CDR3 DNA sequence: TGCGCCAGCAGCCAAGACCAGGGCTTTAGTGAAAAACTGTTTTTT.

This clone was counted only a few times. The CDR3 protein is CASSPQGVVDEQFF. For the CDR3, the DNA is TGTGCCAGCAGTCCACAGGGGGTCGTTGATGAGCAGTTCTTC. The J gene is TRBJ2-1, the V gene TRBV27, with 8 positions matching TRBD1. V gave up 5 bases and J gave up 8 bases; unmatched junction bases: 8. The V gene's germline CDR1 is MNHEY and CDR2 SMNVEV (reference sequence). There are 14 residues in the CDR3.

The V and J genes are TRBV7-9 and TRBJ2-2; D unclear. Germline loops: CDR1 SEHNR, CDR2 FQNEAQ (reference sequence). V was shortened by 4 bases and J by 4 bases, with 13 bases between the two germline ends. The length of the CDR3 is 15 residues. The CDR3 region is CASSSWTGPTGELFF. The CDR3 region has the DNA TGTGCCAGCAGCTCCTGGACGGGCCCCACCGGGGAGCTGTTTTTT.

The chain couples TRBV7-8 to TRBJ2-2; 13 bases line up with TRBD2. CDR1 and CDR2 from the germline V gene are SGHVS and FQNEAQ. The CDR3 loop spans 17 amino acids. V gave up 5 bases and J gave up 5 bases; unmatched junction bases: 8. CDR3 residues: CASSVRTSGSKTGELFF. The CDR3 nucleotides are TGTGCCAGCAGCGTAAGGACTAGCGGGAGTAAAACCGGGGAGCTGTTTTTT. The whole variable domain, remainder taken from reference TRBV7-8 and TRBJ2-2, is GAGVSQSPRYKVAKRGQDVALRCDPISGHVSLFWYQQALGQGPEFLTYFQNEAQLDKSGLPSDRFFAERPEGSVSTLKIQRTQQEDSAVYLCASSVRTSGSKTGELFFGEGSRLTVL.

V and J are TRBV6-5 and TRBJ1-5, with 7 nucleotides matching TRBD1. This CDR3 comprises 14 residues. In germline, CDR1 is MNHEY, CDR2 SVGAGI. The ends lost 6 bases at V and 5 bases at J; junction bases unmatched: 7. The CDR3 bases are TGTGCCAGCAGCGACTCGGGACAGTATCAGCCCCAGCATTTT. Amino acids: CASSDSGQYQPQHF.

The chain employs TRBV9 and TRBJ1-3; the D is unclear. Germline V lookup: CDR1 SGDLS, CDR2 YYNGEE. Trimming stripped 4 bases from V and 0 bases from J, with 8 bases between. CDR3 length: 14 amino acids. The CDR3 coding sequence is TGTGCCAGCAGCTCACAGATCTCTGGAAACACCATATATTTT. It specifies CASSSQISGNTIYF.

The chain has TRBV15 and TRBJ2-7; TRBD1 might be the D (5 bases). V lost 0 bases to trimming and J lost 2 bases, with 17 bases between them. CDR1 is LNHNV and CDR2 is YYDKDF in the germline V gene (reference sequence). The CDR3 length is 17 residues. CDR3 bases: TGTGCCACCAGCAGAGATATCTTGGACAAAAGCCCCTACGAGCAGTACTTC. It specifies CATSRDILDKSPYEQYF. The variable domain in full, with the rest retrieved from reference TRBV15 and TRBJ2-7, is DAMVIQNPRYQVTQFGKPVTLSCSQTLNHNVMYWYQQKSSQAPKLLFHYYDKDFNNEADTPDNFQSRRPNTSFCFLDIRSPGLGDTAMYLCATSRDILDKSPYEQYFGPGTRLTVT.

The rearrangement joins TRBV7-6 to TRBJ2-5; perhaps TRBD1 as D (6 bases). The CDR3 extends over 14 amino acids. CDR1 is SGHVS and CDR2 is FNYEAQ in the germline V gene. V shed 3 bases and J shed 2 bases, with 10 bases lying between them. CDR3 bases: TGTGCCAGCAGCTTGGGGGCAGAACAAGAGACCCAGTACTTC. Amino acids: CASSLGAEQETQYF.